These T cell receptor beta chains were read from a single sample in a study of vaccination and CD4 T cells after COVID-19. TCRdb processed the PCR reads anew with MiXCR; each CDR3 protein has one entry. The sample carries over 15,000 distinct CDR3 sequences, 43% recorded once. For these TCRs, the target antigens are not known. The source material was CD4+ T cells from blood, cultured in vitro, sampled before SARS-CoV-2 vaccination. Receptors originate from a human donor who had recovered from COVID-19. Each CDR3 is given without its conserved first and last residue. Fields, in order: J gene, clone size, V gene, D gene, CDR3 protein. D genes are given only for firm matches. A row's size may be missing; if present it is once, few, many or a size class.

j_call: TRBJ2-3
clone_size: -
v_call: TRBV20-1
d_call: TRBD2
cdr3_aa: SASGLAGLGGTDTQY

j_call: TRBJ1-2
clone_size: -
v_call: TRBV7-2
d_call: -
cdr3_aa: ARGPGRGYGYT

j_call: TRBJ2-7
clone_size: once
v_call: TRBV20-1
d_call: -
cdr3_aa: SAKRSHEQY

j_call: TRBJ2-4
clone_size: -
v_call: TRBV15
d_call: -
cdr3_aa: ATSRGDGLGDQY

j_call: TRBJ2-7
clone_size: -
v_call: TRBV7-2
d_call: -
cdr3_aa: ASSYRDGTYEQY

j_call: TRBJ2-5
clone_size: -
v_call: TRBV6-2/TRBV6-3
d_call: -
cdr3_aa: ASSRTPTGRKMGTQY

j_call: TRBJ2-3
clone_size: -
v_call: TRBV25-1
d_call: TRBD1
cdr3_aa: ASSVRGTGNTDTQY

j_call: TRBJ2-2
clone_size: -
v_call: TRBV6-1
d_call: -
cdr3_aa: ASSVLTGELF

j_call: TRBJ2-3
clone_size: -
v_call: TRBV6-5
d_call: -
cdr3_aa: ASSSGLTQY

j_call: TRBJ1-1
clone_size: few
v_call: TRBV27
d_call: -
cdr3_aa: ASSSPGGTEAF

j_call: TRBJ2-3
clone_size: -
v_call: TRBV20-1
d_call: TRBD2
cdr3_aa: SAISASGGTDTQY

j_call: TRBJ2-2
clone_size: -
v_call: TRBV28
d_call: -
cdr3_aa: ASSFAGELF

j_call: TRBJ2-4
clone_size: -
v_call: TRBV28
d_call: -
cdr3_aa: ASSLYRGRNIQY

j_call: TRBJ2-3
clone_size: -
v_call: TRBV11-1
d_call: -
cdr3_aa: ASSPRDPGMTDTQY

j_call: TRBJ1-6
clone_size: few
v_call: TRBV20-1
d_call: TRBD1
cdr3_aa: SARSGQPLSSYNSPLH

j_call: TRBJ1-2
clone_size: -
v_call: TRBV6-1
d_call: -
cdr3_aa: ASSEGFQGRSYGYT

j_call: TRBJ2-3
clone_size: -
v_call: TRBV7-6
d_call: TRBD1
cdr3_aa: ASSYRGQTDTQC

j_call: -
clone_size: once
v_call: TRBV6-1
d_call: -
cdr3_aa: ASMRGTVEETQY

j_call: TRBJ1-5
clone_size: -
v_call: TRBV6-1
d_call: -
cdr3_aa: ASSHRSNSNQPQH

j_call: TRBJ1-1
clone_size: few
v_call: TRBV10-1
d_call: TRBD1
cdr3_aa: ASASQGSTEAF

j_call: TRBJ2-3
clone_size: -
v_call: TRBV7-9
d_call: -
cdr3_aa: ASSLSGGLFTDTQY

j_call: TRBJ1-2
clone_size: -
v_call: TRBV11-1
d_call: TRBD1
cdr3_aa: ASSLGGPGGNYGYT

j_call: TRBJ1-2
clone_size: -
v_call: TRBV4-2
d_call: -
cdr3_aa: ASSQESGSRPSMSNYGYT

j_call: TRBJ2-1
clone_size: -
v_call: TRBV19
d_call: TRBD1
cdr3_aa: ASSEQTGWREQF

j_call: TRBJ2-2
clone_size: few
v_call: TRBV7-9
d_call: TRBD1
cdr3_aa: ASSNPRTGSGELF

j_call: TRBJ2-7
clone_size: medium-sized
v_call: TRBV27
d_call: TRBD2
cdr3_aa: ASSELAGGRYEQY

j_call: TRBJ2-3
clone_size: -
v_call: TRBV7-9
d_call: -
cdr3_aa: ASSLEFPTDTQY

j_call: TRBJ2-1
clone_size: -
v_call: TRBV7-2
d_call: TRBD2
cdr3_aa: ASTLAGASSYNEQF

j_call: TRBJ2-5
clone_size: -
v_call: TRBV7-2
d_call: -
cdr3_aa: ASSPELHQETQY

j_call: TRBJ1-5
clone_size: -
v_call: TRBV12-3/TRBV12-4
d_call: -
cdr3_aa: ASSLGQNLGNQPQH

j_call: TRBJ2-5
clone_size: -
v_call: TRBV19
d_call: -
cdr3_aa: ASSPPRGAQETQY

j_call: TRBJ2-1
clone_size: -
v_call: TRBV20-1
d_call: TRBD2
cdr3_aa: SASFAAGGYNEQF

j_call: TRBJ2-7
clone_size: few
v_call: TRBV20-1
d_call: -
cdr3_aa: SAHKAFDGGYEQY

j_call: TRBJ1-6
clone_size: few
v_call: TRBV6-5
d_call: TRBD1
cdr3_aa: ASSFGTGGDSPLH

j_call: TRBJ2-7
clone_size: -
v_call: TRBV11-2
d_call: -
cdr3_aa: ASSLGGLLDEQY

j_call: TRBJ2-4
clone_size: few
v_call: TRBV7-2
d_call: TRBD1
cdr3_aa: ASSRDRGTKNIQY

j_call: TRBJ1-1
clone_size: few
v_call: TRBV6-1
d_call: -
cdr3_aa: ASSVEGGTEAF

j_call: TRBJ2-7
clone_size: -
v_call: TRBV7-9
d_call: -
cdr3_aa: ASSRTYEQY

j_call: TRBJ1-5
clone_size: -
v_call: TRBV7-2
d_call: -
cdr3_aa: ASSLDGYSNQPQH

j_call: TRBJ1-1
clone_size: -
v_call: TRBV6-1
d_call: -
cdr3_aa: ASSEFLGGRVRTEAF

j_call: TRBJ1-1
clone_size: -
v_call: TRBV6-5
d_call: -
cdr3_aa: ASSYSGLNTEAF

j_call: TRBJ2-5
clone_size: few
v_call: TRBV7-2
d_call: -
cdr3_aa: ASSLAWGSQETQY

j_call: TRBJ1-6
clone_size: -
v_call: TRBV20-1
d_call: TRBD1
cdr3_aa: SAQGTAKRSPLH

j_call: TRBJ2-5
clone_size: -
v_call: TRBV20-1
d_call: TRBD2
cdr3_aa: SATGTSGETQY

j_call: TRBJ2-1
clone_size: few
v_call: TRBV7-3
d_call: TRBD1
cdr3_aa: ASSLAGTGLRDEQF

j_call: TRBJ2-3
clone_size: -
v_call: TRBV12-3/TRBV12-4
d_call: TRBD2
cdr3_aa: ASSPGTSRSDTQY

j_call: TRBJ1-1
clone_size: few
v_call: TRBV15
d_call: -
cdr3_aa: ATSRPLQGSEAF

j_call: TRBJ1-3
clone_size: -
v_call: TRBV19
d_call: TRBD1
cdr3_aa: ASTAPRDRAGNTIY

j_call: TRBJ1-2
clone_size: -
v_call: TRBV7-9
d_call: -
cdr3_aa: ASSLGTLGGYGYT

j_call: TRBJ1-1
clone_size: -
v_call: TRBV11-2
d_call: TRBD1
cdr3_aa: ASSSRTGRLNTEAF

j_call: TRBJ1-1
clone_size: -
v_call: TRBV20-1
d_call: TRBD1
cdr3_aa: SADRESTEAF

j_call: TRBJ1-2
clone_size: -
v_call: TRBV20-1
d_call: TRBD1
cdr3_aa: SAHSGGRGYGYT

j_call: TRBJ2-1
clone_size: few
v_call: TRBV20-1
d_call: TRBD1
cdr3_aa: SARTGGSNEQF

j_call: TRBJ1-1
clone_size: -
v_call: TRBV5-1
d_call: -
cdr3_aa: ASSTGLSPGGAEAF

j_call: TRBJ2-1
clone_size: -
v_call: TRBV19
d_call: -
cdr3_aa: ASSTHRGGEQF

j_call: TRBJ2-2
clone_size: -
v_call: TRBV12-3/TRBV12-4
d_call: -
cdr3_aa: ASTLRRNTGELF